What follows is one T cell receptor (beta chain) and its context. Its antigen is unidentified. This record comes from a study of Graves' ophthalmopathy and Graves' hyperthyroidism. Findings of the study overall: Blood shared most expanded thyroid clonotypes above 0.001 frequency.

Amplification targeted the TCR beta CDR3 regions, with RNA transcripts as the source material. The authors performed first-round RT-PCR with HTBI primers and then a second-round multiplex PCR. TCRdb processed the multiplex PCR reads anew with MiXCR; each CDR3 protein has one entry. Altogether around 1,000,000 distinct CDR3 sequences are present, about 40% being singletons, with the ten largest covering around 10%. The CDR3 extends over 20 amino acids. Germline CDR1 SGHTA, CDR2 FQGNSA. The V end lost 3 bases, the J end lost 1 base, and 22 bases lay between the germline ends. The chain employs TRBV7-2 and TRBJ1-6; TRBD1 is a possible D gene (6 bases). The sequenced sample consisted of peripheral blood or thyroid tissue (not recorded which). This TCR was recovered from an adult man with Graves' hyperthyroidism. The CDR3 sequence: CASSFFPAGVVGSYNSPLHF. Written as DNA, the CDR3 is TGTGCCAGCAGCTTTTTTCCGGCAGGGGTGGTTGGTTCCTATAATTCACCCCTCCACTTT.